This passage covers 27 T cell receptor beta chains from one sample sequenced in a study of cytomegalovirus exposure and HLA in healthy donors. Primers included in the PCR were 60 Vbeta and 13 Jbeta primers. Data came from immunoSEQ multiplex PCR; TCRdb stores just in-frame clones and leaves some out. The table has 180,000 or so clones, 9.5% seen once. The sequenced material came from PBMCs. These receptors originate from a woman aged 30 to 39 in good health and CMV-seropositive.

This clone was detected a few times. The CDR3 spells CASSQDWPRRGGETQYF. The DNA for the CDR3 is TGTGCCAGCAGCCAAGATTGGCCTCGAAGGGGAGGAGAGACCCAGTACTTC. The V and J genes are TRBV14 and TRBJ2-5; possibly TRBD2 for D (6 bases). With 0 bases removed from V and 4 bases from J, the gap between germline ends came to 18 bases. CDR1 and CDR2 (germline): SGHDN, FVKESK. The CDR3 spans 17 residues.

The V gene is TRBV2, the J gene TRBJ2-1; 11 bases map to TRBD2. CDR1 SNHLY and CDR2 FYNNEI come from the germline V gene. The CDR3 totals 15 residues. After removal of 7 bases from V and 4 bases from J, the junction contained 6 bases not matched to a gene. The CDR3 loop reads CASTIGTSGYNEQFF. The DNA of the CDR3 is TGTGCCAGCACTATCGGGACTAGCGGTTACAATGAGCAGTTCTTC. Full variable domain (outside the CDR3, taken from reference TRBV2 and TRBJ2-1): EPEVTQTPSHQVTQMGQEVILRCVPISNHLYFYWYRQILGQKVEFLVSFYNNEISEKSEIFDDQFSVERPDGSNFTLKIRSTKLEDSAMYFCASTIGTSGYNEQFFGPGTRLTVL.

The V gene is TRBV4-2, the J gene TRBJ2-4; no clear D gene. CDR1 and CDR2 (germline): LGHNA, YNFKEQ. V lost 4 bases and J lost 0, with 13 bases in between. The CDR3 has 16 amino acids. In DNA form, the CDR3 reads TGTGCCAGCAGCCGACGAACAGACCTAGCCAAAAACATTCAGTACTTC. Its protein product is CASSRRTDLAKNIQYF.

This clone occurred a few times. In DNA, the CDR3 is TGTGCCAGCAGCTTAACTTCCTCTTGGACAGGGGGCTATGGCTACACCTTC. Protein product: CASSLTSSWTGGYGYTF. The chain links TRBV7-9 to TRBJ1-2; 10 bases agree with TRBD1. The J segment lost 4 bases and the V segment lost 2 bases, leaving 10 bases of the junction unmatched. The CDR3 has 17 residues. The germline V gene encodes CDR1 SEHNR and CDR2 FQNEAQ (reference sequence).

The genes are TRBV11-3 and TRBJ2-3; TRBD2 matches at 7 bases. The CDR3 runs 16 residues. CDR1 is SGHNT and CDR2 is YENEEA in the germline V gene. V shed 6 bases and J 3 bases; nucleotides not matched to a gene: 12. CDR3 sequence: CASSRYGGRTTDTQYF. As DNA, the CDR3 is TGTGCCAGCAGTAGATACGGCGGGAGAACTACAGATACGCAGTATTTT. The whole variable domain, filled in from reference TRBV11-3 and TRBJ2-3, reads EAGVVQSPRYKIIEKKQPVAFWCNPISGHNTLYWYLQNLGQGPELLIRYENEEAVDDSQLPKDRFSAERLKGVDSTLKIQPAELGDSAVYLCASSRYGGRTTDTQYFGPGTRLTVL.

This clone was detected only a few times. The chain carries TRBV6-6 and TRBJ2-2, with TRBD2 matching over 10 bases. CDR1 and CDR2 (germline): MNHNY, SVGAGI (reference sequence). This CDR3 has 15 amino acids. Trimming took 4 bases from V and 4 from J; bases not matched to a gene: 3. The CDR3 sequence: CASSSTSGVTGELFF. The CDR3 DNA sequence: TGTGCCAGCAGTTCAACTAGCGGGGTCACCGGGGAGCTGTTTTTT.

The rearrangement uses TRBV9 and TRBJ2-1; D call uncertain. CDR1 and CDR2 (germline): SGDLS, YYNGEE. V was clipped by 0 bases and J by 0 bases, with 10 bases between them. The CDR3 contains 16 residues. The CDR3: CASSVGLLSSYNEQFF. DNA for the CDR3: TGTGCCAGCAGCGTAGGACTCCTGAGCTCCTACAATGAGCAGTTCTTC. The variable domain in full, with the rest retrieved from reference TRBV9 and TRBJ2-1, is DSGVTQTPKHLITATGQRVTLRCSPRSGDLSVYWYQQSLDQGLQFLIQYYNGEERAKGNILERFSAQQFPDLHSELNLSSLELGDSALYFCASSVGLLSSYNEQFFGPGTRLTVL.

The chain has TRBV6-5 and TRBJ2-5; 8 bases are a match to TRBD1. Trimming cost V 7 bases and J 5 bases; bases outside gene matches: 9. The CDR3 totals 14 residues. From germline, CDR1 is MNHEY and CDR2 SVGAGI. CDR3: CASNSDGQGETQYF. CDR3 DNA: TGTGCCAGCAATTCAGATGGACAGGGTGAGACCCAGTACTTC.

This clone was picked up a small number of times. The chain combines TRBV19 with TRBJ1-2, with D perhaps TRBD1 (6 bases). Germline V gene lookup returns CDR1 LNHDA and CDR2 SQIVND (reference sequence). V was clipped by 10 bases and J by 6 bases, with 18 bases between them. CDR3 length: 13 residues. The CDR3 DNA reads as TGTGCCATCTGGGGGGGGGCGCAGCATGGCTACACCTTC. Residues: CAIWGGAQHGYTF. Variable domain in full (rest from reference TRBV19 and TRBJ1-2): DGGITQSPKYLFRKEGQNVTLSCEQNLNHDAMYWYRQDPGQGLRLIYYSQIVNDFQKGDIAEGYSVSREKKESFPLTVTSAQKNPTAFYLCAIWGGAQHGYTFGSGTRLTVV.

The chain has TRBV4-2 and TRBJ2-3; D is undetermined. Looked up from germline, CDR1 is LGHNA and CDR2 is YNFKEQ. The CDR3 loop spans 13 amino acids. Trimming took 3 bases from V and 5 from J, leaving 9 bases between them. In DNA form, the CDR3 reads TGTGCCAGCAGCCAGTCGCCGGGAGATACGCAGTATTTT. It encodes CASSQSPGDTQYF.

The CDR3 nucleotides are TGTGCCAGCAGTCGGCGTGGACAGGCAGGGGACGAGCAGTACTTC. This encodes CASSRRGQAGDEQYF. The chain recombines TRBV2 with TRBJ2-7, with 7 bases matching TRBD1. Germline V gene lookup returns CDR1 SNHLY and CDR2 FYNNEI. With V trimmed by 5 bases and J by 5 bases, 12 bases remained unmatched. The CDR3 loop spans 15 amino acids.

This clone was seen a handful of times. V and J are TRBV9 and TRBJ2-5, with 14 nucleotides matching TRBD2. CDR3 length: 16 residues. Losses at the gene ends were 3 bases for V and 1 base for J; bases not matched to a gene: 2. Per germline, CDR1 SGDLS and CDR2 YYNGEE. CDR3: CASSAGTSGSQETQYF. In DNA, the CDR3 is TGTGCCAGCAGCGCCGGGACTAGCGGGAGCCAAGAGACCCAGTACTTC.

The chain has TRBV11-3 and TRBJ2-1, with TRBD2 identical over 8 bases. The CDR3 is 15 residues long. V lost 6 bases to trimming and J lost 9 bases; unmatched junction nucleotides: 13. Germline V CDR1 and CDR2: SGHNT, YENEEA. The CDR3 protein is CASSTGGATAFEQFF. The CDR3 DNA sequence: TGTGCCAGCAGTACCGGGGGGGCAACGGCGTTTGAGCAGTTCTTC.

The chain combines TRBV2 with TRBJ1-4, with D maybe TRBD1 (5 bases). V gave up 7 bases and J gave up 0 bases, with 15 bases separating them. Germline V CDR1 and CDR2: SNHLY, FYNNEI. The CDR3 is 16 residues long. In DNA form, the CDR3 reads TGTGCCAGCAAGAGGGGAGGAGTTGCAACTAATGAAAAACTGTTTTTT. Its translation is CASKRGGVATNEKLFF.

This clone has more than one count but fewer than ten. For the CDR3, the DNA is TGTGCCATCAGTGCCCCGACAGTGAGTGGCTACACCTTC. It encodes CAISAPTVSGYTF. This chain connects TRBV10-3 to TRBJ1-2; TRBD1 might be the D (5 bases). The CDR3 extends over 13 amino acids. The V end lost 4 bases, the J end lost 7 bases, and 13 bases lay between the germline ends. Germline CDR1 ENHRY, CDR2 SYGVKD.

The chain carries TRBV19 and TRBJ1-1; TRBD1 is a possible D gene (5 bases). V lost 3 bases, J lost 1 base, and 15 bases lay in between. This CDR3 is 16 amino acids long. CDR1 and CDR2 from the germline V gene are LNHDA and SQIVND (reference sequence). CDR3 loop: CASSMFREGKNTEAFF. CDR3 DNA sequence: TGTGCCAGTAGTATGTTCCGGGAGGGGAAGAACACTGAAGCTTTCTTT. The whole variable domain, remainder taken from reference TRBV19 and TRBJ1-1, is DGGITQSPKYLFRKEGQNVTLSCEQNLNHDAMYWYRQDPGQGLRLIYYSQIVNDFQKGDIAEGYSVSREKKESFPLTVTSAQKNPTAFYLCASSMFREGKNTEAFFGQGTRLTVV.

The chain links TRBV6-5 to TRBJ2-1; D perhaps matches TRBD1 (6 bases). The CDR3 consists of 15 residues. CDR1 is MNHEY and CDR2 is SVGAGI in the germline V gene. Trimming pared 6 bases from V and 1 base from J, leaving 13 bases between. CDR3 residues: CASSQIGQSYNEQFF. DNA for the CDR3: TGTGCCAGCAGCCAAATCGGACAGTCCTACAATGAGCAGTTCTTC.

This clone came up a few times. CDR3 nucleotides: TGTGCCAGCAGTTTTTTCGGGGGGCTAGCGACTGAAGCTTTCTTT. Residues: CASSFFGGLATEAFF. This chain joins TRBV27 and TRBJ1-1; D perhaps matches TRBD1 (6 bases). The germline CDR1 and CDR2 sequences are MNHEY and SMNVEV (reference sequence). V lost 3 bases, J lost 5 bases, and 16 bases lay in between. The CDR3 runs 15 residues.

The gene calls are TRBV15 and TRBJ2-1; D is unclear. The germline V gene has CDR1 LNHNV and CDR2 YYDKDF (reference sequence). V shed 0 bases and J shed 8 bases, with 8 bases lying between them. This CDR3 is 13 amino acids long. The CDR3 coding sequence is TGTGCCACCAGCAGAGATGTCGCGGATGAGCAGTTCTTC. It specifies CATSRDVADEQFF.

This clone was seen a handful of times. The chain recombines TRBV5-4 with TRBJ2-3, with 12 positions matching TRBD2. Germline CDR1 is SGHNT and CDR2 is YYREEE (reference sequence). V was clipped by 4 bases and J by 4 bases; unmatched bases: 13. This CDR3 has 18 amino acids. The CDR3 DNA is TGTGCCAGCAGCCCCGACGTAATGCTAGCGGGAGGGGCAGATACGCAGTATTTT. Translating gives CASSPDVMLAGGADTQYF.

V and J are TRBV4-1 and TRBJ2-7; D might be TRBD2 (5 bases). Between the trimmed V and J ends, which lost 4 bases and 1 base, there was a span of 14 bases. CDR1 is MGHRA, CDR2 YSYEKL, per germline. CDR3 size: 15 residues. The CDR3 bases are TGCGCCAGCAGCCGGGAGAGCTCCCGTTCCTACGAGCAGTACTTC. Translated, it gives CASSRESSRSYEQYF.

This clone was detected a few times. V is TRBV4-1 and J is TRBJ1-5, with D possibly being TRBD1 (5 bases). CDR3 length equals 15 residues. With 2 bases removed from V and 3 bases from J, the gap between germline ends came to 11 bases. CDR1 is MGHRA, CDR2 YSYEKL, per germline. Here the CDR3 DNA reads TGCGCCAGCAGCCAATTCGGGGGTATCAATCAGCCCCAGCATTTT. Translating it yields CASSQFGGINQPQHF.

In this sample, this clone turned up a few times. The chain recombines TRBV15 with TRBJ2-5; no clear D. Germline CDR1 is LNHNV and CDR2 is YYDKDF (reference sequence). CDR3 length equals 13 residues. Trimming removed 0 bases at V and 2 bases at J, with 4 bases between. The CDR3 sequence: CATSRDPQETQYF. CDR3 bases: TGTGCCACCAGCAGAGACCCTCAAGAGACCCAGTACTTC.

The rearrangement links TRBV6-5 to TRBJ2-5, with D maybe TRBD2 (7 bases). V was cut by 10 bases and J by 2 bases, with 17 bases left in between. Germline CDR1 is MNHEY and CDR2 is SVGAGI. The CDR3 length is 14 residues. The DNA for the CDR3 is TGTGCCACGACGGATAGGGGGGGACAAGAGACCCAGTACTTC. Protein sequence: CATTDRGGQETQYF.

This clone was recorded a few times. The V and J genes are TRBV7-6 and TRBJ1-1; 8 positions agree with TRBD1. Germline V CDR1 and CDR2: SGHVS, FNYEAQ. This CDR3 has 15 amino acids. V shed 5 bases, J shed 1 base, and the junction held 6 bases outside the gene matches. The CDR3 protein is CASSPRDRRNTEAFF. The CDR3, as DNA: TGTGCCAGCAGCCCCCGGGACAGGAGGAACACTGAAGCTTTCTTT.

The V call is TRBV2, the J call TRBJ1-3; 9 nucleotides agree with TRBD1. J was trimmed by 3 bases and V by 3 bases; bases with no gene match: 3. The germline V gene has CDR1 SNHLY and CDR2 FYNNEI. The CDR3 is 15 amino acids. The CDR3 here is CASSDRTGDGNTIYF. In nucleotides, the CDR3 is TGTGCCAGCAGTGATCGGACAGGGGATGGAAACACCATATATTTT.

This clone was recorded a few times. The rearrangement links TRBV5-1 to TRBJ2-5; TRBD1 aligns across 8 bases. Trimming cost V 0 bases and J 2 bases; bases outside gene matches: 6. The CDR3 length is 16 residues. Germline CDR1 SGHRS, CDR2 YFSETQ. The CDR3 DNA reads as TGCGCCAGCAGCTTGGAGCAGGGGGCATGGCAAGAGACCCAGTACTTC. This encodes CASSLEQGAWQETQYF. Using reference TRBV5-1 and TRBJ2-5 for the parts outside the CDR3, the full variable domain is KAGVTQTPRYLIKTRGQQVTLSCSPISGHRSVSWYQQTPGQGLQFLFEYFSETQRNKGNFPGRFSGRQFSNSRSEMNVSTLELGDSALYLCASSLEQGAWQETQYFGPGTRLLVL.